This T cell receptor (beta chain) was sequenced for a study of CD8 T cells in Susac syndrome. V lost 5 bases and J 2 bases, leaving 15 bases between the germline ends. This CDR3 has 15 amino acids. Germline CDR1 and CDR2: MNHEY and SMNVEV (reference sequence). After extraction with the RNeasy kit, roughly 0.45 to 1 ug of the RNA was reverse transcribed using random hexamers. TCRdb itself ran the immunoSEQ multiplex PCR reads through MiXCR, one entry per CDR3 protein. Among about 140,000 distinct CDR3 sequences listed, approximately 95% were seen once. This sequence was found in a human donor with multiple sclerosis. The J gene is TRBJ2-5, the V gene TRBV27; tentative D call: TRBD1 (5 bases). Sequencing was done on a sample of CD4+ T cells from PBMCs. The CDR3 here is CASSPGQGWQETQYF. CDR3 bases: TGTGCCAGCAGTCCCGGGCAGGGATGGCAAGAGACCCAGTACTTC.